These 2 T cell receptor beta chains were sequenced from one sample in a study of T cells after yellow fever vaccination. TCRdb used MiXCR to reprocess the 5' RACE reads, holding one entry per CDR3 protein. The sample lists hundreds of thousands of distinct CDR3 sequences; roughly 8.6% were seen once. The sequencing used PBMCs, collected about 49 days after the first yellow fever vaccination. The receptors here all came from a man aged 18 to 29 who received the YFV17D yellow fever vaccine.

The rearrangement links TRBV27 to TRBJ2-1, with TRBD2 identical over 11 bases. With V trimmed by 2 bases and J by 4 bases, 10 bases remained unmatched. The germline gives CDR1 MNHEY, CDR2 SMNVEV (reference sequence). This CDR3 comprises 18 residues. The chain's CDR3 is CASSLGLAGGAQYNEQFF. The CDR3 nucleotides are TGTGCCAGCAGTTTAGGTCTAGCGGGGGGAGCCCAGTACAATGAGCAGTTCTTC.

This clonotype was observed a single time. The V and J genes are TRBV20-1 and TRBJ2-5, with 8 nucleotides matching TRBD2. Germline V CDR1 and CDR2: DFQATT, SNEGSKA (reference sequence). The V segment lost 4 bases and the J segment 2 bases; nucleotides outside the gene matches: 3. The CDR3 has 13 amino acids. The CDR3 protein is CSATRGGQETQYF. CDR3 nucleotide sequence: TGCAGTGCTACCCGGGGGGGACAAGAGACCCAGTACTTC.